A selection of T cell receptor beta chains follows, all from one sample in a study of cytomegalovirus exposure and HLA in healthy donors. Profiling relied on immunoSEQ multiplex PCR, and the TCRdb table lists in-frame clones only, not all of them. The sample yields under 150,000 clones, 84% seen once. The sample comprised PBMCs. The receptors originated from a boy aged 2-9 years in good health and CMV-seronegative. Both conserved end residues are trimmed from each CDR3. D genes are given only for firm matches.

TRBJ1-1	NA	TRBV25-1	ASSAPGQQHTEAF
TRBJ2-5	TRBD2	TRBV6-4	ASSDFSGGTQETQY
TRBJ2-1	NA	TRBV9	ASGTRQQIPYNEQF
TRBJ2-7	TRBD1	TRBV5-1	ASSLVQGVYEQY
TRBJ2-7	NA	TRBV5-1	ASSLFGGPSYEQY
TRBJ1-1	NA	TRBV28	ASSLSAGWGTEAF
TRBJ1-5	TRBD1	TRBV7-8	ASSYGQGGVGNQPQH
TRBJ2-2	NA	TRBV19	ASSNRASTGELF
TRBJ2-5	TRBD2	TRBV7-2	ASGLDMGTQY
NA	NA	TRBV4-1	ASSQGGTTSYEQY
TRBJ1-5	NA	TRBV6-4	ASRINSGSNQPQH
TRBJ1-4	TRBD1	TRBV6-6	ASSYQQGWELF
TRBJ2-2	TRBD2	TRBV7-3	ASSPSGGNTGELF
TRBJ2-1	NA	TRBV12-1	ASSSTSTSGKYLWF
TRBJ2-1	TRBD2	TRBV14	ASSQDLAGNYEQF
TRBJ2-1	TRBD2	TRBV9	ASSETGRGPYNEQF
TRBJ2-5	TRBD2	TRBV7-2	ASSGSTSGRAFSKTQY
TRBJ2-5	NA	TRBV21-1	ASSKAGPSLGQETQY
NA	TRBD2	TRBV5-4	ASSRGSSGGYYEQY
TRBJ2-1	NA	TRBV7-9	ASSPKGGDNEQF
TRBJ1-4	NA	TRBV14	ASSRSQGDNEKLF
TRBJ2-2	NA	TRBV6-5	ASSLKFGAAGELF
TRBJ2-3	TRBD1	TRBV7-3	ASSLGTGGAADTQY